The 30 T cell receptor beta chains below all came from one sample that was sequenced in a study of T cell responses to AZD1222 COVID-19 vaccine. Clones were sequenced by immunoSEQ multiplex PCR, and TCRdb holds only the in-frame ones, with some missing. The sample shows roughly 150,000 clones, under 95% of them seen only once. The sequenced sample was peripheral blood, obtained on day 0 of AZD1222 vaccination. The receptors stem from an adult in good health.

The chain has TRBV11-2 and TRBJ2-7, with 7 bases lining up with TRBD1. The germline V gene has CDR1 SGHAT and CDR2 FQNNGV. After removal of 5 bases from V and 2 bases from J, the junction contained 12 bases not matched to a gene. The CDR3 spans 16 residues. CDR3 protein: CASSGRQGSLTYEQYF. The CDR3 DNA reads as TGTGCCAGCAGCGGGAGACAGGGATCCCTAACCTACGAGCAGTACTTC.

The V gene is TRBV6-5, the J gene TRBJ2-2, with D perhaps matching TRBD1 or TRBD2 (5 bases each). The ends were cut back, 4 bases at V and 4 bases at J, with 16 bases in the middle. Germline V gene lookup returns CDR1 MNHEY and CDR2 SVGAGI. The CDR3 has 16 residues. The chain's CDR3 is CASSWRGVRGTGELFF. Here the CDR3 DNA reads TGTGCCAGCAGTTGGCGAGGGGTGAGAGGCACCGGGGAGCTGTTTTTT.

This clone has a count of ten or more. The chain employs TRBV6-1 and TRBJ2-2, with TRBD1 matching 9 bases. Trimming removed 1 base from V and 4 bases from J; junction bases left unmatched: 4. The CDR3 length is 16 residues. CDR1 MNHNS and CDR2 SASEGT come from the germline V gene. The CDR3 DNA is TGTGCCAGCAGTGAAGACAGGGGGCGGTCCACCGGGGAGCTGTTTTTT. Protein sequence: CASSEDRGRSTGELFF.

V is TRBV19 and J is TRBJ2-7; 9 nucleotides line up with TRBD1. Germline CDR1 and CDR2: LNHDA and SQIVND (reference sequence). The length of the CDR3 is 13 residues. V was pared by 10 bases and J by 1 base, with 5 bases of the junction left unmatched. In nucleotides, the CDR3 is TGTGCCACGGGGACAGGGCGGTCCTACGAGCAGTACTTC. Translated: CATGTGRSYEQYF.

The chain joins TRBV6-5 to TRBJ2-7, with 7 positions matching TRBD2. The ends lost 2 bases at V and 5 bases at J; junction bases unmatched: 9. This CDR3 spans 15 amino acids. Germline V CDR1 and CDR2: MNHEY, SVGAGI. CDR3 loop: CASSYATGRTHEQYF. Written as DNA, the CDR3 is TGTGCCAGCAGTTACGCCACCGGGAGGACCCACGAGCAGTACTTC.

The chain uses TRBV6-2 or TRBV6-3 and TRBJ1-1; D unresolved. V lost 2 bases and J lost 11, with 15 bases in between. The CDR3 consists of 13 residues. The germline V gene encodes CDR1 MNHEY and CDR2 SVGEGT. Here the CDR3 reads CASSYVERRKAFF. CDR3 coding DNA: TGTGCCAGCAGTTACGTAGAGCGGCGGAAGGCTTTCTTT.

The chain uses TRBV28 and TRBJ1-1; 10 bases fit TRBD1. The V and J ends lost 9 bases and 3 bases, in that order; junction bases with no gene match: 16. Per germline, CDR1 MDHEN and CDR2 SYDVKM. The CDR3 has 17 residues. In nucleotides, the CDR3 is TGTGCCAGTCCCCAAACCGGGACAGGGGAAAGGGACACTGAAGCTTTCTTT. It is translated as CASPQTGTGERDTEAFF.

The genes are TRBV30 and TRBJ1-2; a possible D gene is TRBD1 (6 bases). Germline V gene lookup returns CDR1 GTSNPN and CDR2 SVGIG (reference sequence). The V and J ends lost 3 bases and 1 base respectively, with 9 bases between them. There are 13 residues in the CDR3. The CDR3 protein is CAWRGDNNYGYTF. CDR3 DNA sequence: TGTGCCTGGAGGGGGGACAATAACTATGGCTACACCTTC.

V gene TRBV10-1 combines with J gene TRBJ2-2; 11 positions match TRBD1. Germline loops: CDR1 WNHNN, CDR2 SYGVQD (reference sequence). V dropped 3 bases and J dropped 3; count of bases not matched to a gene: 3. This CDR3 is 16 amino acids long. CDR3 nucleotide sequence: TGCGCCAGCAGTGAAGGGGACAGGGGGTACACCGGGGAGCTGTTTTTT. Amino acid sequence: CASSEGDRGYTGELFF.

This clone was counted once. The V call is TRBV5-1, the J call TRBJ2-6; a weak D match, TRBD1 (6 bases). V dropped 7 bases and J dropped 1 base, with 15 bases sitting between them. Germline CDR1 SGHRS, CDR2 YFSETQ. The CDR3 consists of 16 residues. The CDR3 nucleotides are TGCGCCAGCGGGACCTCAGGGGCATCTGGGGCCAACGTCCTGACTTTC. Translating it yields CASGTSGASGANVLTF. The full variable domain, completed using reference TRBV5-1 and TRBJ2-6, is KAGVTQTPRYLIKTRGQQVTLSCSPISGHRSVSWYQQTPGQGLQFLFEYFSETQRNKGNFPGRFSGRQFSNSRSEMNVSTLELGDSALYLCASGTSGASGANVLTFGAGSRLTVL.

Of note for this clone: Compared with germline, one end of the junction differs, possibly owing to a read error. CDR3 nucleotide sequence: TGTGCCACCAGCGGAGAGGGTTACAATGAGCAGTTCTTC. This translates into CATSGEGYNEQFF. The chain has TRBV15 and TRBJ2-1; D possibly corresponds to TRBD2 (5 bases). Germline CDR1 reads LNHNV; CDR2 reads YYDKDF (reference sequence). CDR3 length: 13 amino acids.

This chain links TRBV10-3 with TRBJ1-5; TRBD1 might be the D (5 bases). The CDR3 length is 17 residues. Germline assignment: CDR1 ENHRY and CDR2 SYGVKD. The V end was cut by 0 bases, the J end by 2 bases, with 14 bases between. The chain's CDR3 is CAISESGDQGGNQPQHF. CDR3 DNA: TGTGCCATCAGTGAGTCGGGGGACCAAGGAGGCAATCAGCCCCAGCATTTT.

The V call is TRBV28, the J call TRBJ1-4; 11 bases map to TRBD1. V was pared by 3 bases and J by 8 bases, with 5 bases of the junction left unmatched. CDR1 is MDHEN, CDR2 SYDVKM, per germline. The CDR3 has 15 residues. CDR3 region: CASSLGDRGIEKLFF. CDR3 nucleotides: TGTGCCAGCAGTTTGGGGGACAGGGGGATAGAAAAACTGTTTTTT.

This rearrangement joins TRBV29-1 to TRBJ2-3; 9 bases match TRBD2. V was clipped by 4 bases and J by 5 bases; unmatched bases: 10. The germline V gene has CDR1 SQVTM and CDR2 ANQGSEA. The CDR3 is 15 amino acids. The CDR3 DNA reads as TGCAGCGTTGGCCAGATAGCGGGAGTAGGAGATACGCAGTATTTT. It codes for CSVGQIAGVGDTQYF.

This clone was seen more than once but under ten times. V gene TRBV11-2 combines with J gene TRBJ2-7; D may be TRBD1 or TRBD2 (6 bases each). The CDR3 is 15 residues long. V lost 5 bases to trimming and J lost 7 bases, with 21 bases between them. Germline-derived CDR1 and CDR2 are SGHAT and FQNNGV. The CDR3 loop reads CASSQNSGQGGEQYF. DNA of the CDR3: TGTGCCAGCAGCCAAAATTCAGGACAAGGGGGGGAGCAGTACTTC.

This chain joins TRBV19 and TRBJ2-4, with no clear D. The CDR3 spans 14 residues. V lost 5 bases, J lost 1 base, and 9 bases lay in between. Germline V gene lookup returns CDR1 LNHDA and CDR2 SQIVND (reference sequence). This CDR3 reads CASSPGFAKNIQYF. The CDR3 nucleotides are TGTGCCAGTAGTCCGGGCTTCGCCAAAAACATTCAGTACTTC.

The J gene is TRBJ1-2, the V gene TRBV6-5; 7 positions agree with TRBD1. The CDR3 spans 15 residues. V trimming: 5 bases; J trimming: 6 bases; junction bases outside the gene matches: 12. Germline loops: CDR1 MNHEY, CDR2 SVGAGI. In DNA, the CDR3 is TGTGCCAGCAGTACCTCCGGGACAGTAATGGATGGCTACACCTTC. Its translation is CASSTSGTVMDGYTF.

In regard to this clone: Other DNA sequences within the sample encode an identical CDR3. The rearrangement joins TRBV3-1 (or the pseudogene TRBV3-2) to TRBJ1-3; D not certain. The CDR3 loop spans 12 amino acids. CDR1 is LGHDT, CDR2 YNNKEL, per germline (reference sequence). The ends were cut back, 1 base at V and 4 bases at J, with 2 bases in the middle. As DNA, the CDR3 is TGTGCCAGCAGCCAAGCCGGAAACACCATATATTTT. Translated, it gives CASSQAGNTIYF.

The rearrangement joins TRBV10-1 to TRBJ2-3; 7 positions agree with TRBD1. CDR1 is WNHNN and CDR2 is SYGVQD in the germline V gene (reference sequence). The CDR3 covers 15 residues. The V and J ends lost 8 bases and 7 bases, in that order; junction bases with no gene match: 15. The CDR3 loop is CASGLGDSRRHTQYF. The CDR3, as DNA: TGCGCCAGCGGCCTGGGGGACAGCAGGCGGCATACGCAGTATTTT.

This rearrangement joins TRBV6-5 to TRBJ2-7, with D tentatively TRBD1 (6 bases). Germline CDR1 reads MNHEY; CDR2 reads SVGAGI. This CDR3 is built from 12 residues. V lost 6 bases and J 3 bases, leaving 9 bases between the germline ends. Written as DNA, the CDR3 is TGTGCCAGCAGGCCGGACAGCTACGAGCAGTACTTC. It is translated as CASRPDSYEQYF.

This chain connects TRBV10-3 to TRBJ2-7; 8 bases match TRBD1. CDR3 length equals 15 residues. V was pared by 3 bases and J by 1 base, with 5 bases of the junction left unmatched. The germline CDR1 and CDR2 sequences are ENHRY and SYGVKD. The CDR3 DNA reads TGTGCCATCAGTGACGGTCAGGGGGCGTCCTACGAGCAGTACTTC. Protein product: CAISDGQGASYEQYF.

This rearrangement joins TRBV3-1 (or the pseudogene TRBV3-2) to TRBJ1-4; D perhaps matches TRBD1 (5 bases). The CDR3 has 11 residues. CDR1 LGHDT and CDR2 YNNKEL come from the germline V gene (reference sequence). The ends were cut back, 6 bases at V and 13 bases at J, with 12 bases in the middle. CDR3 DNA: TGTGCCAGCAGGGGACCGGGGGGACTGTTTTTT. Translation: CASRGPGGLFF.

The count of this clone is one. The junction does not match germline at one end; this may be a read error. The chain uses TRBV7-7 and TRBJ1-3; 9 nucleotides agree with TRBD1. CDR1 is SSHAT, CDR2 FNYEAQ, per germline (reference sequence). The CDR3 has 17 residues. CDR3 in DNA: TGTGCTAGCAGCTTAGGGGGTAACAGGGGGCCTGGAAACACCATATATTTT. Its translation is CASSLGGNRGPGNTIYF. Drawing the rest from reference TRBV7-7 and TRBJ1-3, the complete variable domain is GAGVSQSPRYKVTKRGQDVTLRCDPISSHATLYWYQQALGQGPEFLTYFNYEAQPDKSGLPSDRFSAERPEGSISTLTIQRTEQRDSAMYRCASSLGGNRGPGNTIYFGEGSWLTVV.

The chain links TRBV28 to TRBJ2-3, with 7 bases that match TRBD1. The trim removed 7 bases at V and 0 bases at J, leaving 4 bases unmatched. CDR3 length: 14 residues. From germline, CDR1 is MDHEN and CDR2 SYDVKM. Here the CDR3 DNA reads TGTGCCAGCACCCGGGACAGTAGCACAGATACGCAGTATTTT. The encoded protein is CASTRDSSTDTQYF.

The rearrangement joins TRBV14 to TRBJ2-5, with 7 bases identical to TRBD2. This CDR3 spans 17 amino acids. The junction had 15 bases not matched to a gene; V was cut back by 4 bases and J by 4 bases. CDR1 and CDR2 from the germline V gene are SGHDN and FVKESK. Here the CDR3 DNA reads TGTGCCAGCAGCCCCCTGATTGGAGGGAGGGCCGGAGAGACCCAGTACTTC. Its translation: CASSPLIGGRAGETQYF.

This clone was picked up one time. The chain links TRBV6-5 to TRBJ2-1; no clear D. This CDR3 is built from 13 residues. Germline CDR1 MNHEY, CDR2 SVGAGI. The V and J ends lost 1 base and 14 bases respectively, with 15 bases between them. The CDR3 reads CASSYFSGSREFF. The DNA for the CDR3 is TGTGCCAGCAGTTACTTCTCCGGGTCCCGGGAGTTCTTC.

The rearrangement joins TRBV28 to TRBJ1-2; D may be TRBD1 (6 bases). The V gene's germline CDR1 is MDHEN and CDR2 SYDVKM. V gave up 7 bases and J gave up 4 bases, with 16 bases separating them. The CDR3 covers 14 residues. The CDR3, as DNA: TGTGCCAGCACCTACCCAGGGGAAAGCTATGGCTACACCTTC. Its translation: CASTYPGESYGYTF.

The chain combines TRBV7-2 with TRBJ2-5, with D possibly being TRBD1 or TRBD2 (5 bases each). The germline V and J ends were trimmed by 5 bases and 2 bases, with 15 bases remaining between them. CDR3 length equals 15 residues. Looked up from germline, CDR1 is SGHTA and CDR2 is FQGNSA. The CDR3 coding sequence is TGTGCCAGCAGCGGACGGGGCGGGTCGCAAGAGACCCAGTACTTC. Its translation: CASSGRGGSQETQYF.

The V gene is TRBV28, the J gene TRBJ1-5; perhaps TRBD1 as D (5 bases). CDR3 length: 14 residues. CDR1 and CDR2 (germline): MDHEN, SYDVKM. V lost 6 bases to trimming and J lost 11 bases, with 20 bases between them. CDR3 residues: CASSLFGGSRAQHF. CDR3 nucleotide sequence: TGTGCCAGCAGCCTCTTCGGGGGGTCTCGGGCCCAGCATTTT.

The V call is TRBV12-3 or TRBV12-4, the J call TRBJ1-6, with D possibly matching TRBD1 (6 bases). The CDR3 runs to 13 residues. The ends were cut back, 0 bases at V and 9 bases at J, with 6 bases in the middle. CDR3 nucleotides: TGTGCCAGCAGTTTAGCAGGGGGTTCACCCCTCCACTTT. Its protein product is CASSLAGGSPLHF.